The clone carrying this TCR beta chain was seen once. Its antigen is not known. Unmatched junction bases numbered 2, after V lost 2 bases and J lost 5 bases. Germline-derived CDR1 and CDR2 are SGHAT and FQDESV (reference sequence). The CDR3 contains 13 residues. This entry comes from a study of OX40 agonist ivuxolimab in advanced cancers. Study overall: It was ivuxolimab, an agonistic anti-OX40 (CD134) antibody, that patients were treated with. Points from the study as a whole: The mean number of expanded clones was higher in CD8+ T cells than in CD4+. Among the lowest levels of clonal expansion were found in partial responders at 0.1-3.0 mg/kg. Circulating CD4+ and CD8+ T cells showed clonal expansion by week 6 at 0.1 to 3.0 mg/kg.

This table comes from immunoSEQ multiplex PCR, and its TCRdb copy is limited to in-frame clones, with some not included. The table includes tens of thousands of clones, roughly 89% detected once. The sample in question was CD4+ or CD8+ T cells sorted from blood, obtained in a trial of the OX40 agonist ivuxolimab. This clonotype was obtained from an adult with an advanced solid tumor such as melanoma, head and neck, liver or kidney cancer. The chain combines TRBV11-1 with TRBJ1-1; 7 bases fit TRBD1. The CDR3 spells CASSLSTGTEAFF. Written as DNA, the CDR3 is TGTGCCAGCAGCTTATCGACAGGGACTGAAGCTTTCTTT.